These 5 T cell receptor beta chains originate from one sample sequenced in a study of T cells expressing NK-cell markers. TCRdb reprocessed the 5' RACE reads and stores each CDR3 protein as one record, lacking DNA. The table lists roughly 390,000 distinct CDR3 sequences. The sample consisted of blood T cells: a sorted CD56 or NKG2C T cell subset, CD4+ or CD8+ T cells, or bulk PBMC T cells (not recorded which). The source of these receptors is a woman in her forties or fifties in good health.

V gene TRBV6-5 combines with J gene TRBJ2-1; as DNA is missing, the TRBD1 call by TCRdb cannot be tested. Germline-derived CDR1 and CDR2 are MNHEY and SVGAGI. The CDR3 loop spans 14 amino acids. CDR3 sequence: CASSYIGVNNEQFF.

The rearrangement joins TRBV3-1 to TRBJ1-1; TCRdb designates TRBD1, a call that cannot be tested without DNA. Germline V CDR1 and CDR2: LGHDT, YNNKEL (reference sequence). The CDR3 loop spans 16 amino acids. The CDR3 protein is CASSQGATGSNTEAFF.

The chain joins TRBV10-2 to TRBJ1-2. CDR1 and CDR2 (germline): WSHSY, SAAADI. The CDR3 sequence is 11 residues long. The CDR3 sequence is CAISAGFGYTF.

The chain links TRBV29-1 to TRBJ2-1; the D call from TCRdb, TRBD2, cannot be confirmed without DNA. Germline assignment: CDR1 SQVTM and CDR2 ANQGSEA. The CDR3 loop spans 14 amino acids. The CDR3 spells CSVPTSGRGNEQFF.

This chain uses TRBV12-3 or TRBV12-4 with TRBJ2-7; the TRBD2 assignment by TCRdb is unverifiable without DNA. The CDR3 totals 15 residues. CDR3 sequence reads: CASGLSGRASYEQYF.